The sequence of this TCR beta chain was determined in a study of CD8+ T cells in alopecia areata. Study observations and caveats: Researchers reported that TCR sharing among patients proved less clear than in mice, possibly HLA-linked.

To note about this clone: Its cognate antigen is unknown.

Following RNA extraction, reverse transcription yielded cDNA that acted as the sequencing template. Libraries were prepared by immunoSEQ multiplex PCR; TCRdb keeps only in-frame clonotypes and omits some of them. The sample records 170,000 or so clones, about 63% being singletons. Per germline, CDR1 SNHLY and CDR2 FYNNEI. The trim removed 6 bases at V and 4 bases at J, leaving 11 bases unmatched. The CDR3 sequence is 17 residues long. The clonotype comes from a human donor with alopecia areata. The chain is built from TRBV2 and TRBJ2-2; 10 bases align to TRBD1. This specimen consisted of CD4+ T cells sorted from blood, obtained at week 0. CDR3 nucleotides: TGTGCCAGCAGAGGGACAGGGGCTAGGTGGAGCACCGGGGAGCTGTTTTTT. It specifies CASRGTGARWSTGELFF.